This TCR beta chain was captured in a study of blood T cell repertoires in COVID-19 (dated by TCRdb to the early 2020s). Notes on the research overall: Samples covering the acute and convalescent phases of COVID-19 were provided by collaborators in the United States, Italy and Spain. The prospective study material was composed of cDNA or gDNA derived from T cells, B-cell-depleted T cells, or PBMCs. Subjects who had been exposed to COVID-19, were actively infected with it, or had recovered from it provided the deeply sampled blood TCRbeta repertoires that made up the dataset. The repertoires were released in a freely available public database meant as a resource for research on the immune response to SARS-CoV-2. Samples were obtained from the ongoing ImmuneRACE study (first 160 participants) and from roughly 1,300 subjects provided by 6 global collaborators. The sample metadata nearly always contained a de-identified subject ID, COVID-19 status, age in years and sex. Where HLA class I and class II types were available, the types were taken from metadata supplied by the sample provider, not from assay-based typing.

The immunoSEQ Assay, a bias-controlled multiplex PCR, was used to amplify TCRbeta CDR3 regions from genomic DNA. The authors' pipeline ran thus. Nucleated cell counts per sample were estimated from amplification of reference gene primers within the assay. To quantify the absolute abundance of each unique TCRbeta CDR3 rearrangement, sequence reads were collapsed and filtered. For each sample, productive Simpson clonality was calculated as the square root of Simpson's diversity index across productive rearrangements. What TCRdb holds here is the immuneACCESS table cut down to in-frame rearrangements. Part of the clones is not present; checked against another copy, under half of the missing clones reflect an unresolved V gene, and the others are unexplained. V and J calls and clone size follow that table, whereas D and trimming were derived from the DNA. The sample records 250,000 to 350,000 clones, about 90% of which are singletons. Jointly, the top ten make up approximately 5% of the sample.

General conclusions and limits of the study: The amount of clinical and demographic metadata varied by source and participant and was provided uncurated.

Relative to germline, V is missing 4 bases and J is missing 1 base, with 5 bases of the junction outside any gene match. Looking up the germline V gene yields CDR1 LGHNT and CDR2 FRNRAP. Reading from cysteine to phenylalanine, the CDR3 counts 16 amino acids. This entry keeps only the CDR3 DNA: 48 bases, framed from base 1. Comments on this clone: Its antigen specificity is not known. Base quality data are lacking; no much larger clone is found one base away.

In the prospective study, participants were about 18 to 100 years old, resided in approximately 22 geographic areas of the United States, and were enrolled through a virtual design. Cohort assignment in the prospective study relied on participant-reported clinical history from a screening survey and a study questionnaire. ImmuneRACE Cohort 3 recovered participants were defined by two consecutive negative NP/OP PCR tests, healthcare professional clearance, or symptom resolution. Mobile phlebotomists in the prospective study collected whole blood, serum and a nasopharyngeal or oropharyngeal swab from every participant. Over a roughly 2-month period, participants in the prospective study had the option of providing additional blood draws and questionnaires. Blood samples from the prospective study were shipped frozen or at room temperature prior to DNA extraction.

The source material was PBMCs or T cells enriched from blood (not recorded which). The chain joins TRBV12-5 to TRBJ2-5, and 11 junctional nucleotides match TRBD2. The receptor's source is a woman aged 30 to 39 who had recovered from COVID-19. The CDR3 reads as follows: CASGSGTSGPQETQYF. The nucleotide sequence reads TGTGCTAGTGGTTCCGGGACTAGCGGACCCCAAGAGACCCAGTACTTC.